These T cell receptor beta chains were read from a single sample in a study of beta chain features in type 1 diabetes. TCRdb's table, derived via immunoSEQ multiplex PCR, lists solely in-frame clones and lacks some. The data hold roughly 400,000 clones, with around 14% observed a single time. Sequencing was performed on naive CD4+ T cells from blood. Every receptor here comes from a man younger than 45 in good health. Each CDR3 is given with its conserved first and last residue. A D gene is named only where the DNA matches it firmly. Clone size, where shown, is once, few, many, or a class for clones that have expanded.

>TRBJ2-4|NA|NA|TRBV7-2
TGTGCCAGCAGCTTGGCTACAGCCAAAAACATTCAGTACTTC
CASSLATAKNIQYF
>TRBJ1-1|NA|NA|TRBV7-9
TGTGCCAGCAGCTTATCCGGGGGCACTGAAGCTTTCTTT
CASSLSGGTEAFF
>TRBJ2-1|TRBD2|NA|TRBV13
TGTGCCAGCAGCCGAACTAGCGGGAGCTACAATGAGCAGTTCTTC
CASSRTSGSYNEQFF
>TRBJ1-2|NA|NA|TRBV19
TGTGCCAGTAGTATTGGGGACGGAGATATGACCTTC
CASSIGDGDMTF
>TRBJ1-2|NA|NA|TRBV29-1
TGCAGCGTTTCGGCGGACATCGTGGGCGGCTACACCTTC
CSVSADIVGGYTF
>TRBJ2-5|TRBD1|NA|TRBV7-6
TGTGCCAGCAGCTCACCGGTCGTGGGACAGGGGCTTTGGGAGACCCAGTACTTC
CASSSPVVGQGLWETQYF
>TRBJ2-7|NA|few|TRBV10-3
TGTGCCATCAGTGAGCTGAGCTCCTACGAGCAGTACTTC
CAISELSSYEQYF
>TRBJ1-1|TRBD1|few|TRBV29-1
TGCAGCGTCAACTGGCCGGGACAGGGAAACACTGAAGCTTTCTTT
CSVNWPGQGNTEAFF
>TRBJ2-5|NA|NA|TRBV29-1
TGCAGCGGGGGGTCTTCCGGGGGAAGAGAGACCCAGTACTTC
CSGGSSGGRETQYF
>TRBJ2-5|NA|NA|TRBV5-6
TGTGCCAGCAGCTCCCAAACTCGGGGGACCCAGTACTTC
CASSSQTRGTQYF
>TRBJ1-1|NA|few|TRBV9
TGTGCCAGCAGCGGAGGTTGGCCCGGAGACACTGAAGCTTTCTTT
CASSGGWPGDTEAFF
>TRBJ1-3|NA|few|TRBV13
TGTGCCAGCAGCTTAAAAACACCCTCTGGAAACACCATATATTTT
CASSLKTPSGNTIYF
>TRBJ2-3|TRBD2|NA|TRBV4-2
TGTGCCAGCAGCCAAGTAGGGACTAGATCATCAGATACGCAGTATTTT
CASSQVGTRSSDTQYF
>TRBJ2-1|NA|NA|TRBV30
TGTGCCTGGAGACCCGGGATTTACAATGAGCAGTTCTTC
CAWRPGIYNEQFF
>TRBJ2-6|NA|NA|TRBV5-6
TGTGCCAGCAAAGGGGCCAACGTCCTGACTTTC
CASKGANVLTF
>TRBJ1-4|NA|NA|TRBV29-1
TGCAGCGCCCATAGGGGGATTGAAGAAAAACTGTTTTTT
CSAHRGIEEKLFF
>TRBJ1-1|NA|NA|TRBV6-5
TGTGCCAGCAGTCCAGGACATAGGACTGAAGCTTTCTTT
CASSPGHRTEAFF
>TRBJ1-2|NA|NA|TRBV5-4
TGTGCCAGCAGCTTGGGTGGGGGGACGGGCTTTGGCGGCTACACCTTC
CASSLGGGTGFGGYTF